These 11 T cell receptor beta chains share one sample of origin, sequenced in a study of human thymus T cells. This table comes from immunoSEQ multiplex PCR, and its TCRdb copy is limited to in-frame clones, with some not included. The table lists tens of thousands of clones, 95% of them singletons. Corrective cardiac operations yielded the resected thymus tissue. The specimen was thymus tissue. The receptors derive from a girl in the first two years of life with a congenital heart defect but otherwise immunologically healthy.

V and J are TRBV14 and TRBJ2-2, with 7 bases matching TRBD1. CDR1 is SGHDN and CDR2 is FVKESK in the germline V gene. This CDR3 has 16 residues. J lost 8 bases, V lost 0 bases, and 9 bases had no gene match. DNA for the CDR3: TGTGCCAGCAGCCAAGACTTAGGGGGCCCATGGGGGGAGCTGTTTTTT. This translates into CASSQDLGGPWGELFF.

The J gene is TRBJ1-4, the V gene TRBV5-4; the D is unclear. This CDR3 contains 14 residues. Trimming removed 2 bases from V and 4 bases from J, with 9 bases in between. Looked up from germline, CDR1 is SGHNT and CDR2 is YYREEE (reference sequence). The CDR3 region is CASSLPGYNEKLFF. The DNA for the CDR3 is TGTGCCAGCAGCTTACCGGGATATAATGAAAAACTGTTTTTT.

V usage is TRBV6-4 and J usage is TRBJ1-5; 7 bases are shared with TRBD1. CDR1 is MRHNA, CDR2 SNTAGT, per germline. V was pared by 3 bases and J by 3 bases, with 8 bases of the junction left unmatched. CDR3 length: 16 residues. CDR3 bases: TGTGCCAGCAGTGAGTGCAGGGGGTTCCCCAATCAGCCCCAGCATTTT. Its protein product is CASSECRGFPNQPQHF.

This chain uses TRBV5-1 with TRBJ2-1; D is perhaps TRBD2 (6 bases). The CDR3 runs to 14 residues. In germline, CDR1 is SGHRS, CDR2 YFSETQ. With 6 bases removed from V and 7 bases from J, the gap between germline ends came to 17 bases. CDR3 region: CASIEGGDTNEQFF. In DNA form, the CDR3 reads TGCGCCAGCATTGAGGGAGGAGATACAAATGAGCAGTTCTTC.

This chain links TRBV30 with TRBJ1-5; the D gene is possibly TRBD1 (5 bases). The germline V gene has CDR1 GTSNPN and CDR2 SVGIG (reference sequence). Trimming left V 3 bases short and J 7 bases short, with 16 bases between. The CDR3 is 14 residues long. The CDR3 nucleotides are TGTGCCTGGAGGAGGCAGGGAAGAGGGCAGCCCCAGCATTTT. It codes for CAWRRQGRGQPQHF.

The chain links TRBV6-5 to TRBJ1-5; the D is unclear. Trimming removed 6 bases from V and 4 bases from J, with 13 bases in between. The CDR3 extends over 14 amino acids. The V gene's germline CDR1 is MNHEY and CDR2 SVGAGI. The CDR3 sequence is CASSPAGSNQPQHF. CDR3 sequence (DNA): TGTGCCAGCAGCCCCGCGGGTAGTAATCAGCCCCAGCATTTT.

This clone was detected a few times. The chain joins TRBV14 to TRBJ2-1; D is possibly TRBD2 (5 bases). CDR3 length equals 16 residues. The germline V gene encodes CDR1 SGHDN and CDR2 FVKESK. V dropped 1 base and J dropped 7 bases, with 17 bases sitting between them. CDR3 bases: TGTGCCAGCAGCCAAGGCTTCTCCAGCGGAGAAAATGAGCAGTTCTTC. It is translated as CASSQGFSSGENEQFF.

The chain recombines TRBV6-1 with TRBJ1-5; tentatively, D is TRBD1 (5 bases). Germline V gene data show CDR1 as MNHNS and CDR2 as SASEGT. The CDR3 length is 17 residues. The V gene lost 1 base and the J gene lost 2 bases, with 15 bases spanning the gap. The CDR3 is CASSEVYCRVGNQPQHF. Here the CDR3 DNA reads TGTGCCAGCAGTGAAGTATATTGCAGGGTTGGCAATCAGCCCCAGCATTTT.

This chain uses TRBV5-1 with TRBJ2-7, with 7 bases identical to TRBD1. The CDR3 length is 16 residues. CDR1 and CDR2 from the germline V gene are SGHRS and YFSETQ. V was pared by 4 bases and J by 3 bases, with 13 bases of the junction left unmatched. The CDR3 reads CASSPRRGTVLYEQYF. As DNA, the CDR3 is TGCGCCAGCAGCCCACGGAGAGGGACAGTACTCTACGAGCAGTACTTC.

J is TRBJ1-1 and V is TRBV6-6, with D possibly being TRBD1 (6 bases). V lost 7 bases to trimming and J lost 0 bases, with 12 bases between them. CDR1 is MNHNY and CDR2 is SVGAGI in the germline V gene (reference sequence). This CDR3 contains 14 residues. The CDR3 DNA sequence: TGTGCCAGCATTCTACAGGGCCTGAACACTGAAGCTTTCTTT. It is translated as CASILQGLNTEAFF.

This sequence joins TRBV7-8 and TRBJ2-6; TRBD2 agrees at 7 bases. The CDR3 loop spans 18 amino acids. Per germline, CDR1 SGHVS and CDR2 FQNEAQ. J lost 0 bases, V lost 5 bases, and 10 bases had no gene match. The CDR3 DNA is TGTGCCAGCAGCCCCCGGGGGGTGTTCTTCTCTGGGGCCAACGTCCTGACTTTC. Its translation is CASSPRGVFFSGANVLTF. Full variable domain (remainder filled in from reference TRBV7-8 and TRBJ2-6): GAGVSQSPRYKVAKRGQDVALRCDPISGHVSLFWYQQALGQGPEFLTYFQNEAQLDKSGLPSDRFFAERPEGSVSTLKIQRTQQEDSAVYLCASSPRGVFFSGANVLTFGAGSRLTVL.